This TCR beta chain was recovered during a study of blood T cell repertoires in COVID-19. Sequencing used immunoSEQ multiplex PCR; TCRdb keeps in-frame clones, though not all of them. The repertoire consists of about 330,000 clones, with about 90% occurring once and the leading ten covering more than 0.8%. Trimming at V came to 8 bases and at J to 3 bases, leaving 7 bases not matched to a gene. CDR1 SGHDN and CDR2 FVKESK come from the germline V gene. This CDR3 is 14 amino acids long. The chain joins TRBV14 to TRBJ2-7, with TRBD2 matching over 10 bases. The material sequenced was PBMCs or T cells enriched from blood (not recorded which). The TCR sequence derives from a woman aged 30 to 39 who had recovered from COVID-19. The DNA for the CDR3 is TGTGCCAGCCGAGCCAGCGGGGGGGACTACGAGCAGTACTTC. This codes for CASRASGGDYEQYF.